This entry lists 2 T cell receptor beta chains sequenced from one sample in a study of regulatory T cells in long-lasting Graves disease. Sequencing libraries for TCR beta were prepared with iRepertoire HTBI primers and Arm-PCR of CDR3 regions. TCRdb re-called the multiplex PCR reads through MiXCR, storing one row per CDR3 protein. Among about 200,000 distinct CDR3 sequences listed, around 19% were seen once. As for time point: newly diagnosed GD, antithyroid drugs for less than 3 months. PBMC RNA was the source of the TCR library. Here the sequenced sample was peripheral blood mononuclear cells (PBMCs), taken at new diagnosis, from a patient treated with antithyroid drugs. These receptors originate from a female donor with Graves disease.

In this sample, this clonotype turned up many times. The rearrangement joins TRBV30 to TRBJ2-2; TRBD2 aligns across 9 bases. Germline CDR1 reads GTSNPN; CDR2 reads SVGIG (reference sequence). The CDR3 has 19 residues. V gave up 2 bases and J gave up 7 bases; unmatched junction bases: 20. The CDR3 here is CAWSPLYRLAGNHIGELFF. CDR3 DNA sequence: TGTGCCTGGAGTCCCCTTTATCGGCTAGCGGGAAACCATATCGGGGAGCTGTTTTTT. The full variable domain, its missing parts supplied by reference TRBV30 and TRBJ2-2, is SQTIHQWPATLVQPVGSPLSLECTVEGTSNPNLYWYRQAAGRGLQLLFYSVGIGQISSEVPQNLSASRPQDRQFILSSKKLLLSDSGFYLCAWSPLYRLAGNHIGELFFGEGSRLTVL.

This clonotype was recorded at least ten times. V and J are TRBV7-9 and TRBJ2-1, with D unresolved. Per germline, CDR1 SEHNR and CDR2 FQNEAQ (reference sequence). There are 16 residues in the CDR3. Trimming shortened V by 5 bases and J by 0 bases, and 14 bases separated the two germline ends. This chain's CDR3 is CASSLLGSGSYNEQFF. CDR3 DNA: TGTGCCAGCAGCCTACTGGGATCCGGCTCCTACAATGAGCAGTTCTTC.